A single sample is the source of the 28 T cell receptor beta chains below, sequenced in a study of T cells in Graves' hyperthyroidism and ophthalmopathy. Template material for amplifying TCR beta CDR3 regions consisted of RNA transcripts. The HTBI primer set was used in a first-round RT-PCR of the TCR CDR3. Via MiXCR, TCRdb re-called the multiplex PCR reads, giving one row per CDR3 protein. The data show hundreds of thousands of distinct CDR3 sequences, about a fifth seen once. The sample taken for sequencing was blood. The receptor set was obtained from a man aged 25-45 years with Graves' ophthalmopathy.

The rearrangement joins TRBV11-2 to TRBJ1-4; D not resolved. Trimming shortened V by 5 bases and J by 0 bases, and 13 bases separated the two germline ends. The CDR3 consists of 16 residues. Germline CDR1 and CDR2: SGHAT and FQNNGV. The CDR3 sequence is CASSPWTDATNEKLFF. For the CDR3, the DNA is TGTGCCAGCAGCCCGTGGACGGATGCAACTAATGAAAAACTGTTTTTT.

The chain carries TRBV20-1 and TRBJ2-1, with D hard to call. The CDR3 runs to 14 residues. Per the germline V gene, CDR1 is DFQATT and CDR2 is SNEGSKA (reference sequence). Trimming removed 4 bases at V and 4 bases at J, with 14 bases between. The CDR3 DNA follows: TGCAGTGCTATAGCTCCGGAGCTGTACAATGAGCAGTTCTTC. Its translation: CSAIAPELYNEQFF.

The chain joins TRBV5-1 to TRBJ2-1; 9 bases fit TRBD2. CDR3 size: 16 residues. Per germline, CDR1 SGHRS and CDR2 YFSETQ. The V gene end was trimmed by 3 bases and the J gene end by 6 bases; junction bases not matched to a gene: 10. CDR3 protein: CASSSREAGGPNEQFF. The DNA for the CDR3 is TGCGCCAGCAGCTCCCGAGAAGCGGGAGGTCCCAATGAGCAGTTCTTC.

This clonotype was seen a few times. V gene TRBV27 combines with J gene TRBJ1-5; unclear D gene. Germline loops: CDR1 MNHEY, CDR2 SMNVEV (reference sequence). V was cut by 3 bases and J by 2 bases, with 17 bases left in between. This CDR3 comprises 17 residues. CDR3 nucleotides: TGTGCCAGCAGTTTCATTTTTGGGGAAGGCGGCAATCAGCCCCAGCATTTT. It yields the protein CASSFIFGEGGNQPQHF.

The chain has TRBV10-3 and TRBJ1-2; D unresolved. Germline V gene sequence: CDR1 ENHRY, CDR2 SYGVKD. The CDR3 length is 13 residues. Trimming cost V 0 bases and J 8 bases, with 10 bases left between them. CDR3 in amino acids: CAISESDGWGYTF. The DNA of the CDR3 is TGTGCCATCAGTGAGTCAGACGGCTGGGGCTACACCTTC.

This rearrangement joins TRBV5-1 to TRBJ2-7; D possibly corresponds to TRBD2 (6 bases). Germline CDR1 reads SGHRS; CDR2 reads YFSETQ. V was pared by 5 bases and J by 0 bases, with 12 bases between. The CDR3 spans 14 residues. This CDR3 is CASRNGGNSYEQYF. The CDR3 DNA follows: TGCGCCAGCAGAAATGGCGGGAACTCCTACGAGCAGTACTTC. Looking up the rest from reference TRBV5-1 and TRBJ2-7 gives the full variable domain: KAGVTQTPRYLIKTRGQQVTLSCSPISGHRSVSWYQQTPGQGLQFLFEYFSETQRNKGNFPGRFSGRQFSNSRSEMNVSTLELGDSALYLCASRNGGNSYEQYFGPGTRLTVT.

The chain couples TRBV28 to TRBJ2-3; TRBD2 matches 9 bases. Trimming at V came to 5 bases and at J to 3 bases, leaving 12 bases not matched to a gene. The germline V gene encodes CDR1 MDHEN and CDR2 SYDVKM. This CDR3 has 17 amino acids. DNA for the CDR3: TGTGCCAGCAGTCCCCCCCGATATAGCGGGAGTACAGATACGCAGTATTTT. Amino acids: CASSPPRYSGSTDTQYF.

The V and J genes are TRBV7-2 and TRBJ2-3, with 15 bases matching TRBD2. Germline V gene lookup returns CDR1 SGHTA and CDR2 FQGNSA. CDR3 length: 17 amino acids. With 3 bases clipped from V and 2 bases from J, the junction kept 3 bases outside the gene matches. The CDR3 coding sequence is TGTGCCAGCAGCTTGGGGACTAGCGGGAGGTACACAGATACGCAGTATTTT. This codes for CASSLGTSGRYTDTQYF.

This clonotype occurred many times. V usage is TRBV7-9 and J usage is TRBJ2-7, with 7 bases that match TRBD1. J gave up 0 bases and V 4 bases, and 3 bases lay outside the gene matches. Germline V lookup: CDR1 SEHNR, CDR2 FQNEAQ (reference sequence). CDR3 length equals 14 residues. As DNA, the CDR3 is TGTGCCAGCAGCTCCGGGACAGACTCCTACGAGCAGTACTTC. Its protein is CASSSGTDSYEQYF.

This clonotype was found many times. J is TRBJ2-5 and V is TRBV6-1, with D possibly TRBD2 on 5 matching bases. CDR1 MNHNS and CDR2 SASEGT come from the germline V gene. The length of the CDR3 is 14 residues. V gave up 7 bases and J gave up 2 bases, with 14 bases separating them. The CDR3: CASTTHAGQETQYF. The DNA for the CDR3 is TGTGCCAGCACTACCCACGCGGGTCAAGAGACCCAGTACTTC.

This clonotype was counted a few times. The V call is TRBV30, the J call TRBJ2-7, with 13 bases lining up with TRBD2. From germline, CDR1 is GTSNPN and CDR2 SVGIG (reference sequence). Trimming at V came to 2 bases and at J to 4 bases, leaving 11 bases not matched to a gene. The length of the CDR3 is 17 residues. The CDR3, as DNA: TGTGCCTGGAGTAACACAAGGACTAGCGGGAGAACTTACGAGCAGTACTTC. It codes for CAWSNTRTSGRTYEQYF.

This clonotype came up a few times. J is TRBJ2-3 and V is TRBV4-1; TRBD2 might be the D (5 bases). The CDR3 runs 13 residues. V was shortened by 0 bases and J by 4 bases, with 5 bases between the two germline ends. Germline V CDR1 and CDR2: MGHRA, YSYEKL. The CDR3 spells CASSQELADTQYF. The CDR3 nucleotides read TGCGCCAGCAGCCAAGAACTAGCAGATACGCAGTATTTT.

For the CDR3, the DNA is TGTGCCAGCAGTGCCAGACAGGGGGATGGCGAGCAGTACTTC. It codes for CASSARQGDGEQYF. J is TRBJ2-7 and V is TRBV28; 9 bases are shared with TRBD1. V was pared by 5 bases and J by 6 bases, with 8 bases of the junction left unmatched. This CDR3 region has 14 residues. CDR1 and CDR2 (germline): MDHEN, SYDVKM.

This sequence joins TRBV28 and TRBJ2-2; D may be TRBD2 (5 bases). Looked up from germline, CDR1 is MDHEN and CDR2 is SYDVKM. V shed 5 bases and J shed 6 bases, with 16 bases lying between them. This CDR3 is 15 amino acids long. DNA for the CDR3: TGTGCCAGCAGTCCCAAATCCGGACTTGCCGGGGAGCTGTTTTTT. It yields the protein CASSPKSGLAGELFF.

This clonotype was detected only a few times. This sequence joins TRBV15 and TRBJ2-1, with 8 bases lining up with TRBD2. V shed 5 bases, J shed 10 bases, and the junction held 13 bases outside the gene matches. Germline V gene data show CDR1 as LNHNV and CDR2 as YYDKDF (reference sequence). The CDR3 runs 15 residues. The CDR3: CATSSTGTRGGEQFF. DNA of the CDR3: TGTGCCACCAGCTCAACCGGGACTAGAGGAGGCGAGCAGTTCTTC.

Only a few counts were recorded for this clonotype. The V call is TRBV3-1, the J call TRBJ2-4, with no clear D. Trimming cost V 2 bases and J 0 bases, with 8 bases left between them. CDR1 and CDR2 from the germline V gene are LGHDT and YNNKEL (reference sequence). This CDR3 region has 15 residues. The CDR3 region has the DNA TGTGCCAGCAGCCAAAGACGGCTAGCCAAAAACATTCAGTACTTC. Translated: CASSQRRLAKNIQYF. Variable domain in full (rest from reference TRBV3-1 and TRBJ2-4): DTAVSQTPKYLVTQMGNDKSIKCEQNLGHDTMYWYKQDSKKFLKIMFSYNNKELIINETVPNRFSPKSPDKAHLNLHINSLELGDSAVYFCASSQRRLAKNIQYFGAGTRLSVL.

V and J are TRBV5-1 and TRBJ2-2; possible D gene TRBD2, 5 bases. The CDR3 spans 16 residues. Trimming pared 1 base from V and 2 bases from J, leaving 12 bases between. Germline CDR1 and CDR2: SGHRS and YFSETQ. Here the CDR3 reads CASSLRGQANTGELFF. The DNA for the CDR3 is TGCGCCAGCAGCTTGAGAGGGCAGGCCAACACCGGGGAGCTGTTTTTT.

This clonotype was recorded many times. J is TRBJ2-7 and V is TRBV28; 9 bases map to TRBD1. This CDR3 has 16 residues. Germline values: CDR1 MDHEN, CDR2 SYDVKM. V lost 4 bases and J lost 0; bases outside the gene matches: 7. The CDR3 nucleotides read TGTGCCAGCAGTTCCCTAGGACAGGGGAGCTCCTACGAGCAGTACTTC. It encodes CASSSLGQGSSYEQYF.

This clonotype was detected only a few times. The genes are TRBV24-1 and TRBJ2-4, with D tentatively TRBD2 (5 bases). The V and J ends lost 3 bases and 2 bases respectively, with 10 bases between them. This CDR3 has 15 residues. Germline CDR1 KGHDR, CDR2 SFDVKD. The CDR3 protein is CATSDRRDPKNIQYF. The CDR3 DNA is TGTGCCACCAGTGATCGCCGGGATCCCAAAAACATTCAGTACTTC.

This clonotype was recorded only once. The chain links TRBV7-3 to TRBJ2-1; TRBD1 aligns across 7 bases. This CDR3 comprises 17 residues. V gave up 5 bases and J gave up 2 bases; unmatched junction bases: 12. Per germline, CDR1 SGHTA and CDR2 FQGTGA. Here the CDR3 DNA reads TGTGCCAGCAGCCCTCAAGGGGGCGGGTACGCCTACAATGAGCAGTTCTTC. Protein: CASSPQGGGYAYNEQFF.

In its sample, this clonotype was seen a few times. The chain is built from TRBV2 and TRBJ2-7; 7 nucleotides align to TRBD2. The V gene end was trimmed by 7 bases and the J gene end by 1 base; junction bases not matched to a gene: 4. Germline V gives CDR1 SNHLY, CDR2 FYNNEI. This CDR3 comprises 13 residues. This chain's CDR3 is CASMLADSYEQYF. CDR3 DNA: TGTGCCAGCATGCTAGCGGATTCCTACGAGCAGTACTTC.

There are many counts of this clonotype. The chain carries TRBV18 and TRBJ2-2; D is perhaps TRBD2 (5 bases). This CDR3 is built from 13 residues. V lost 2 bases, J lost 4 bases, and 5 bases lay in between. Germline CDR1 KGHSH, CDR2 LQKENI. The CDR3 region is CASSPGSTGELFF. The CDR3 region has the DNA TGTGCCAGCTCACCAGGGAGCACCGGGGAGCTGTTTTTT.

This clonotype was counted a few times. This chain connects TRBV19 to TRBJ1-5; D is ambiguous. CDR3 size: 16 residues. The ends were cut back, 6 bases at V and 0 bases at J, with 15 bases in the middle. Germline V CDR1 and CDR2: LNHDA, SQIVND (reference sequence). CDR3 nucleotide sequence: TGTGCCAGTAGCTCCGGACCTTTCTATAGCAATCAGCCCCAGCATTTT. Amino acid sequence: CASSSGPFYSNQPQHF. Full variable domain (outside the CDR3, taken from reference TRBV19 and TRBJ1-5): DGGITQSPKYLFRKEGQNVTLSCEQNLNHDAMYWYRQDPGQGLRLIYYSQIVNDFQKGDIAEGYSVSREKKESFPLTVTSAQKNPTAFYLCASSSGPFYSNQPQHFGDGTRLSIL.

This clonotype was counted between two and nine times. This chain uses TRBV29-1 with TRBJ2-2, with 12 positions matching TRBD1. Trimming took 6 bases from V and 6 from J; bases not matched to a gene: 5. The CDR3 consists of 14 residues. Germline-derived CDR1 and CDR2 are SQVTM and ANQGSEA. The CDR3 sequence: CSVEGQGASGELFF. The CDR3 region has the DNA TGCAGCGTCGAGGGACAGGGGGCGTCCGGGGAGCTGTTTTTT.

Many counts were recorded for this clonotype. The V gene is TRBV14, the J gene TRBJ2-7; TRBD2 is a possible D gene (6 bases). Germline assignment: CDR1 SGHDN and CDR2 FVKESK. Trimming left V 4 bases short and J 2 bases short, with 21 bases between. The CDR3 loop spans 17 amino acids. The DNA of the CDR3 is TGTGCCAGCAGCCCAGGAGGGTGGGGGACCTTGCCCTACGAGCAGTACTTC. Translation: CASSPGGWGTLPYEQYF.

J is TRBJ2-7 and V is TRBV29-1; D gene unclear. The CDR3 is 14 residues long. Trimming pared 4 bases from V and 0 bases from J, leaving 13 bases between. Germline V gene data show CDR1 as SQVTM and CDR2 as ANQGSEA. The CDR3 DNA is TGCAGCGTTGTCGCAGAAAAGAGCTCCTACGAGCAGTACTTC. Amino acids: CSVVAEKSSYEQYF.

This clonotype occurred a few times. The gene calls are TRBV20-1 and TRBJ2-1; D possibly corresponds to TRBD1 (5 bases). V was trimmed by 4 bases and J by 4 bases, leaving 14 bases between them. The CDR3 has 14 amino acids. The germline V gene has CDR1 DFQATT and CDR2 SNEGSKA (reference sequence). The CDR3 bases are TGCAGTGCTACTGGGGCACTTATTTACAATGAGCAGTTCTTC. It encodes CSATGALIYNEQFF.

The rearrangement joins TRBV6-1 to TRBJ2-3; possibly TRBD1 or TRBD2 for D (5 bases each). Looked up from germline, CDR1 is MNHNS and CDR2 is SASEGT. The CDR3 loop spans 14 amino acids. The V end was cut by 5 bases, the J end by 0 bases, with 9 bases between. The CDR3 protein is CASSNRDSTDTQYF. The CDR3 region has the DNA TGTGCCAGCAGTAACCGGGACAGCACAGATACGCAGTATTTT.